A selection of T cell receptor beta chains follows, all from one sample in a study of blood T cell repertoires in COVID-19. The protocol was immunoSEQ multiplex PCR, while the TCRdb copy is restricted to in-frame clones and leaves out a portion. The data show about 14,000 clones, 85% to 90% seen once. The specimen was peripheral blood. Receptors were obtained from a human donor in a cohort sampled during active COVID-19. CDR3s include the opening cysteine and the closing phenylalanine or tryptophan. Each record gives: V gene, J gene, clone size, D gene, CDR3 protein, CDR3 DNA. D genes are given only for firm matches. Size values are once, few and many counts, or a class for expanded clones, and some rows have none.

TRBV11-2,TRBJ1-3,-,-,CASSLDHSLSGNTIYF,TGTGCCAGCAGCTTAGACCACAGCCTCTCTGGAAACACCATATATTTT
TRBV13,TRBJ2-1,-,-,CASSFESRVDEQFF,TGTGCCAGCAGCTTCGAAAGCAGGGTGGATGAGCAGTTCTTC
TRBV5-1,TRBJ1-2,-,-,CASSSFSGGIYGYTF,TGCGCCAGCAGTTCTTTTTCAGGAGGGATCTATGGCTACACCTTC
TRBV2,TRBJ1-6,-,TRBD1,CASSAPTGDNSPLHF,TGTGCCAGCAGTGCCCCGACAGGGGATAATTCACCCCTCCACTTT
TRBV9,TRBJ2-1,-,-,CASSVDPDYNEQFF,TGTGCCAGCAGCGTAGATCCAGACTACAATGAGCAGTTCTTC
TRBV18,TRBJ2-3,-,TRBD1,CASSQGRQGTPQYF,TGTGCCAGCTCACAAGGTCGACAGGGGACTCCGCAGTATTTT
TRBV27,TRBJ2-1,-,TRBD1,CASSLFGTGVGEQFF,TGTGCCAGCAGTTTATTTGGGACAGGGGTAGGTGAGCAGTTCTTC
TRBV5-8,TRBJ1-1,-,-,CASSLYKNTEAFF,TGTGCCAGCAGCTTATACAAGAACACTGAAGCTTTCTTT
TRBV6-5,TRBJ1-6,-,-,CASRARGNSPLHF,TGTGCCAGCAGAGCGCGGGGTAATTCACCCCTCCACTTT
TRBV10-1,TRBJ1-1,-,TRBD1,CASSSDRGAHVNTEAFF,TGCGCCAGCTCCTCCGACAGGGGGGCACATGTGAACACTGAAGCTTTCTTT
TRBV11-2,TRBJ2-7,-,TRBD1,CASSLGSGGGNGLWKVQYF,TGTGCCAGCAGCTTAGGGTCAGGGGGCGGAAATGGACTATGGAAGGTGCAGTACTTC
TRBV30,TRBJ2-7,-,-,CAWGGGPSYEQYF,TGTGCCTGGGGAGGAGGCCCATCCTACGAGCAGTACTTC
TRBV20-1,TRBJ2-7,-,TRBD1,CSASPAGGQAPYYTYEQYF,TGCAGTGCTAGTCCCGCAGGCGGACAGGCACCCTATTACACCTACGAGCAGTACTTC
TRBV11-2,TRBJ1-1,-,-,CASSLAENTEAFF,TGTGCCAGCAGCCTTGCAGAGAACACTGAAGCTTTCTTT
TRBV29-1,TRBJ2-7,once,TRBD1,CSVTDRAYEQYF,TGCAGCGTTACTGACAGGGCCTACGAGCAGTACTTC
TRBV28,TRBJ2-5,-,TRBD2,CASRGGGRGVQETQYF,TGTGCCAGCAGGGGGGGAGGGAGAGGGGTCCAAGAGACCCAGTACTTC
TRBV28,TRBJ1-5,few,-,CASSLETVSNQPQHF,TGTGCCAGCAGTTTGGAGACAGTTAGCAATCAGCCCCAGCATTTT
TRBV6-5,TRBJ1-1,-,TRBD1,CASSYSTGELAFF,TGTGCCAGCAGTTACTCGACAGGGGAGTTGGCTTTCTTT
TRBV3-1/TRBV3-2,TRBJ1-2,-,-,CASSQRGWYGYTF,TGTGCCAGCAGCCAAAGGGGGTGGTATGGCTACACCTTC